The 25 T cell receptor beta chains presented below share a single source sample, sequenced in a study of T cell responses to AZD1222 COVID-19 vaccine. Some clones are missing from TCRdb's copy, which holds only in-frame ones; the method was immunoSEQ multiplex PCR. The sample consists of nearly 110,000 clones, more than 70% of them appearing once. The source material was peripheral blood, sampled on day 0 of AZD1222 vaccination. All receptors come from an adult in good health.

The chain combines TRBV2 with TRBJ1-1, with D possibly being TRBD1 (6 bases). The germline V and J ends were trimmed by 7 bases and 5 bases, with 17 bases remaining between them. The length of the CDR3 is 14 residues. Per germline, CDR1 SNHLY and CDR2 FYNNEI. The CDR3 bases are TGTGCCAGCAACCCTACGGGGGCGAGGACTGAAGCTTTCTTT. It yields the protein CASNPTGARTEAFF.

The chain has TRBV7-8 and TRBJ1-5; D is undetermined. The CDR3 covers 14 residues. Germline values: CDR1 SGHVS, CDR2 FQNEAQ. V lost 5 bases to trimming and J lost 1 base, with 9 bases between them. For the CDR3, the DNA is TGTGCCAGCAGCCGCGGTGGGAGCAATCAGCCCCAGCATTTT. Translated: CASSRGGSNQPQHF.

V gene TRBV5-1 combines with J gene TRBJ1-5; no clear D. V dropped 4 bases and J dropped 1 base, with 6 bases sitting between them. Germline V gene data show CDR1 as SGHRS and CDR2 as YFSETQ. The CDR3 runs 13 residues. CDR3 coding DNA: TGCGCCAGCAGCCTGGACAGCAATCAGCCCCAGCATTTT. Translation: CASSLDSNQPQHF.

The gene calls are TRBV4-2 and TRBJ2-5; D remains unclear. The germline gives CDR1 LGHNA, CDR2 YNFKEQ. V lost 4 bases, J lost 0 bases, and 9 bases lay in between. The CDR3 is 14 amino acids. For the CDR3, the DNA is TGTGCCAGCAGCCCGACTCAGTACCAAGAGACCCAGTACTTC. This encodes CASSPTQYQETQYF.

This chain connects TRBV7-8 to TRBJ2-7; no reliable D call. The CDR3 runs 16 residues. The V end was cut by 5 bases, the J end by 6 bases, with 23 bases between. Germline values: CDR1 SGHVS, CDR2 FQNEAQ. CDR3 nucleotide sequence: TGTGCCAGCAGCCGCCCCGCGGCAACACAAGAAGGCGAGCAGTACTTC. Translating gives CASSRPAATQEGEQYF. The full variable domain, completed using reference TRBV7-8 and TRBJ2-7, is GAGVSQSPRYKVAKRGQDVALRCDPISGHVSLFWYQQALGQGPEFLTYFQNEAQLDKSGLPSDRFFAERPEGSVSTLKIQRTQQEDSAVYLCASSRPAATQEGEQYFGPGTRLTVT.

Here the CDR3 DNA reads TGTGCCAGCAGTTTATTTAATCAGGGGACCGGGGAGCTGTTTTTT. This codes for CASSLFNQGTGELFF. The V and J genes are TRBV27 and TRBJ2-2; TRBD1 might be the D (6 bases). The CDR3 has 15 residues. Per germline, CDR1 MNHEY and CDR2 SMNVEV (reference sequence). V was pared by 1 base and J by 5 bases, with 11 bases between.

The CDR3 sequence is CASSENTGELFF. DNA for the CDR3: TGTGCCAGCAGTGAGAACACCGGGGAGCTGTTTTTT. The chain couples TRBV25-1 to TRBJ2-2; D not resolved. CDR1 and CDR2 (germline): MGHDK, SYGVNS. The CDR3 covers 12 residues. Trimming removed 3 bases from V and 1 base from J, with 0 bases in between.

The chain links TRBV7-2 to TRBJ1-1, with D possibly being TRBD1 (5 bases). CDR1 and CDR2 (germline): SGHTA, FQGNSA. This CDR3 region has 12 residues. The V gene lost 6 bases and the J gene lost 4 bases, with 9 bases spanning the gap. DNA of the CDR3: TGTGCCAGCAGTTCGGGGGTCACTGAAGCTTTCTTT. This sequence encodes CASSSGVTEAFF.

The chain links TRBV30 to TRBJ1-2, with 9 bases aligning to TRBD1. CDR1 and CDR2 (germline): GTSNPN, SVGIG (reference sequence). The CDR3 runs to 14 residues. V lost 5 bases to trimming and J lost 7 bases; unmatched junction nucleotides: 11. The CDR3 nucleotides read TGTGCCTGGCTCCCGGGACAGGGAAGCGGTGGCTACACCTTC. Translation: CAWLPGQGSGGYTF. The full variable domain, its missing parts supplied by reference TRBV30 and TRBJ1-2, is SQTIHQWPATLVQPVGSPLSLECTVEGTSNPNLYWYRQAAGRGLQLLFYSVGIGQISSEVPQNLSASRPQDRQFILSSKKLLLSDSGFYLCAWLPGQGSGGYTFGSGTRLTVV.

This chain connects TRBV18 to TRBJ1-2, with a tentative D call TRBD1 (5 bases). The CDR3 has 15 residues. Trimming shortened V by 2 bases and J by 7 bases, and 17 bases separated the two germline ends. Germline CDR1 and CDR2: KGHSH and LQKENI. The CDR3 DNA reads as TGTGCCAGCTCACCAGATCAGGGCCCGTCAGGTGGCTACACCTTC. Its translation: CASSPDQGPSGGYTF.

J is TRBJ1-3 and V is TRBV9, with D hard to call. Germline CDR1 SGDLS, CDR2 YYNGEE. The CDR3 is 15 residues long. V shed 0 bases and J shed 4 bases, with 11 bases lying between them. CDR3 nucleotide sequence: TGTGCCAGCAGCGTAGGTTCTGGGAAGGGAAACACCATATATTTT. Its protein product is CASSVGSGKGNTIYF.

The chain uses TRBV19 and TRBJ1-5; TRBD1 agrees at 8 bases. The CDR3 has 15 residues. CDR1 LNHDA and CDR2 SQIVND come from the germline V gene (reference sequence). V lost 4 bases and J lost 1; bases outside the gene matches: 3. As DNA, the CDR3 is TGTGCCAGTAGTACGACAGGGGCAAGCAATCAGCCCCAGCATTTT. This codes for CASSTTGASNQPQHF.

The rearrangement uses TRBV7-2 and TRBJ2-3; TRBD1 agrees at 9 bases. Germline lookup yields CDR1 SGHTA and CDR2 FQGNSA. V was clipped by 6 bases and J by 4 bases; unmatched bases: 8. This CDR3 has 15 residues. The CDR3 is CASSSRTGVADTQYF. CDR3 bases: TGTGCCAGCAGTTCCAGGACAGGGGTGGCAGATACGCAGTATTTT.

This clone was detected a few times. CDR3 nucleotide sequence: TGCGCCAGCAGTCTTACCTCGGGACAGGGTTACGAGCAGTACTTC. Translation gives CASSLTSGQGYEQYF. The chain carries TRBV5-1 and TRBJ2-7; 9 bases line up with TRBD1. Germline V lookup: CDR1 SGHRS, CDR2 YFSETQ. This CDR3 comprises 15 residues. V gave up 5 bases and J gave up 4 bases; unmatched junction bases: 10.

This clone has only one observation. The chain recombines TRBV5-1 with TRBJ2-7, with TRBD1 as a possible D gene (6 bases). CDR3 length: 13 residues. In germline, CDR1 is SGHRS, CDR2 YFSETQ. V was clipped by 6 bases and J by 1 base, with 11 bases between them. The CDR3 loop is CASTIQGSYEQYF. CDR3 nucleotides: TGCGCCAGCACTATACAGGGATCCTACGAGCAGTACTTC.

The CDR3 protein is CASSQDPGGRVVLFF. CDR3 sequence (DNA): TGCGCCAGCAGCCAAGATCCGGGGGGGCGCGTGGTACTGTTTTTT. The V and J genes are TRBV4-3 and TRBJ1-4, with D maybe TRBD1 (6 bases). Trimming cost V 0 bases and J 13 bases, with 18 bases left between them. The CDR3 length is 15 residues. CDR1 LGHNA and CDR2 YSLEER come from the germline V gene.

This chain connects TRBV4-3 to TRBJ1-1; D is uncertain. V was trimmed by 1 base and J by 0 bases, leaving 9 bases between them. Germline V gene data show CDR1 as LGHNA and CDR2 as YSLEER. There are 15 residues in the CDR3. The CDR3 spells CASSQGLRLNTEAFF. In DNA, the CDR3 is TGCGCCAGCAGCCAAGGATTAAGATTGAACACTGAAGCTTTCTTT.

The chain employs TRBV7-6 and TRBJ2-1; D not resolved. The CDR3 contains 16 residues. Germline V lookup: CDR1 SGHVS, CDR2 FNYEAQ. V was clipped by 1 base and J by 0 bases, with 10 bases between them. CDR3 residues: CASSLGGPSSYNEQFF. The DNA of the CDR3 is TGTGCCAGCAGCTTAGGAGGTCCAAGCTCCTACAATGAGCAGTTCTTC.

The V and J genes are TRBV9 and TRBJ1-2; maybe TRBD1 (6 bases). Trimming removed 0 bases at V and 0 bases at J, with 15 bases between. CDR1 is SGDLS and CDR2 is YYNGEE in the germline V gene. This CDR3 comprises 17 residues. CDR3 sequence: CASSVGGARFANYGYTF. The CDR3 bases are TGTGCCAGCAGCGTAGGGGGGGCCAGGTTTGCTAACTATGGCTACACCTTC.

The V call is TRBV7-9, the J call TRBJ2-1; 9 bases are shared with TRBD1. Germline V CDR1 and CDR2: SEHNR, FQNEAQ (reference sequence). This CDR3 has 14 residues. V shed 5 bases, J shed 5 bases, and the junction held 4 bases outside the gene matches. The chain's CDR3 is CASSVRQGDNEQFF. CDR3 nucleotides: TGTGCCAGCAGCGTACGACAGGGGGACAATGAGCAGTTCTTC.

The chain uses TRBV5-1 and TRBJ2-7; D gene ambiguous. Germline loops: CDR1 SGHRS, CDR2 YFSETQ. Trimming pared 5 bases from V and 6 bases from J, leaving 9 bases between. The length of the CDR3 is 11 residues. CDR3: CASSLSGEQYF. CDR3 nucleotide sequence: TGCGCCAGCAGTTTATCTGGCGAGCAGTACTTC.

J is TRBJ1-4 and V is TRBV5-1, with D perhaps TRBD1 (5 bases). CDR3 size: 16 residues. V lost 0 bases to trimming and J lost 10 bases, with 19 bases between them. CDR1 SGHRS and CDR2 YFSETQ come from the germline V gene. In DNA, the CDR3 is TGCGCCAGCAGCTTGGCCCCCGGGACCGAAATTGGAAAACTGTTTTTT. Its protein is CASSLAPGTEIGKLFF.

The gene calls are TRBV27 and TRBJ1-5; D ambiguous. CDR3 size: 13 residues. V was clipped by 6 bases and J by 0 bases, with 6 bases between them. Germline V gives CDR1 MNHEY, CDR2 SMNVEV (reference sequence). The CDR3 loop reads CASRPYSNQPQHF. The DNA of the CDR3 is TGTGCCAGCAGACCTTATAGCAATCAGCCCCAGCATTTT.

CDR3 amino acids: CAWSVQSGNQPQHF. The CDR3 DNA reads as TGTGCCTGGAGTGTACAGTCGGGCAATCAGCCCCAGCATTTT. This rearrangement joins TRBV30 to TRBJ1-5; D call uncertain. CDR1 and CDR2 from the germline V gene are GTSNPN and SVGIG (reference sequence). The CDR3 sequence is 14 residues long. V lost 0 bases, J lost 2 bases, and 8 bases lay in between.

This CDR3 is CASISSLNQPQHF. As DNA, the CDR3 is TGTGCCAGCATTAGCAGTCTCAATCAGCCCCAGCATTTT. This rearrangement joins TRBV28 to TRBJ1-5; D ambiguous. The CDR3 is 13 amino acids. Germline V lookup: CDR1 MDHEN, CDR2 SYDVKM. V lost 7 bases and J lost 3, with 10 bases in between.